This T cell receptor (beta chain) was captured in a study of T cell repertoires in cytomegalovirus infection. In the study overall: Shared public TCR beta signatures pointed to both CMV infection and a matching HLA type.

CDR1 and CDR2 (germline): WSHSY, SAAADI. V was shortened by 0 bases and J by 3 bases, with 5 bases between the two germline ends. There are 13 residues in the CDR3. This clonotype was counted between two and nine times. Its specificity is unknown. TCRdb reanalysed the reads using MiXCR and keeps one entry per CDR3 protein. The sample lists 210,000 or so distinct CDR3 sequences; roughly 6.5% were seen once. Broader study findings: Clonotype analysis showed dominance of the ex vivo response by HLA-C-restricted CMV-specific TCR beta clonotypes. Summed frequency of public TCR beta families distinguished CMV carriers with the relevant HLA.

The receptor comes from a human donor in good health (CMV status not recorded). Some clones in this sample may be carry-over from other donors' samples. The V gene is TRBV10-2, the J gene TRBJ2-5; D gene unclear. The sample comprised PBMCs. CDR3 bases: TGCGCCAGCAGTGAGTCCCATAAAGAGACCCAGTACTTC. Its translation is CASSESHKETQYF.